Listed below are T cell receptor beta chains from one sample, sequenced in a study of CD8+CD57+ T cells in acquired aplastic anemia. TCRdb re-called the reads with MiXCR, one entry per CDR3 protein. Among approximately 170,000 distinct CDR3 sequences listed, around 60% were seen once. Sequencing was performed on sorted CD4+, CD8+, or CD8+CD57+ T cells (not recorded which) from PBMCs. The origin of the receptors is a human donor in good health. Each CDR3 is given without its conserved first and last residue.

>TRBV10-3|TRBJ2-7|9
ASRQGDEQY
>TRBV20-1|TRBJ1-4|9
SATGGEKLF
>TRBV20-1|TRBJ1-2|12
SARAPAFGYGYT
>TRBV2|TRBJ1-2|14
ASSEAPRGGNYGYT
>TRBV7-8|TRBJ2-5|16
ASSHALGLAAFQETQY
>TRBV7-9|TRBJ1-5|13
ASSLEGGGSQPQH
>TRBV7-2|TRBJ2-5|13
ASSLGLRYQETQY
>TRBV5-4|TRBJ2-7|10
ASSQDTHEQY
>TRBV7-3|TRBJ1-1|11
ASSYSGFTEAF
>TRBV10-3|TRBJ2-7|12
ATSTSGHLYEQY
>TRBV29-1|TRBJ1-3|10
SVDGQGNTIY